The subject of this entry is one T cell receptor (beta chain). What it binds is not known. A sample-barcoded 5' primer and a J-beta primer mix were used in a second PCR of about 7 to 12 cycles. Every single cDNA molecule received a tag from a template-switch adaptor with 12 random nucleotides. TCRdb ran MiXCR on the 5' RACE reads and lists one entry per CDR3 protein. The sample records approximately 800,000 distinct CDR3 sequences, about 55% being singletons. The entry originates in a study of blood T cells in healthy people across ages. Points from the study as a whole: Not knowing donor CMV status may have confounded expanded clonotype changes.

The V and J ends lost 2 bases and 14 bases, in that order; junction bases with no gene match: 13. The germline gives CDR1 ENHRY, CDR2 SYGVKD. The CDR3 sequence is 15 residues long. The sequence was collected from a man aged 80 or over in good health. The V gene is TRBV10-3, the J gene TRBJ2-3; 10 bases align to TRBD1. The sample taken for sequencing was blood. The CDR3 region has the DNA TGTGCCATCAGTGAGCCGGGACAGGGGCCCAGATACGCGTATTTT. This gives the protein CAISEPGQGPRYAYF.